The rows below give T cell receptor beta chains drawn from one sample of a study of blood T cell repertoires in COVID-19. Some clones are missing from TCRdb's copy, which holds only in-frame ones; the method was immunoSEQ multiplex PCR. This sample has around 60,000 clones; approximately 84% occur once, and the top ten carry 14%. Sample: peripheral blood. The receptors were gathered from a human donor in a cohort sampled during active COVID-19. The CDR3 runs from the conserved cysteine through the conserved F or W. Size is stated for part of the rows, as once, few or many counts, or as a class when the clone is expanded.

21,TRBJ2-6,TRBV27,.,CASSLLRSRTTLYAGANVLTF
16,TRBJ2-5,TRBV7-2,.,CASSRLSDSKRETQYF
13,TRBJ1-2,TRBV6-5,.,CASNDRDSYGYTF
15,TRBJ2-3,TRBV7-9,.,CASSLYRSSTDTQYF
13,TRBJ1-1,TRBV19,.,CASSPRGNTEAFF
15,TRBJ2-7,TRBV7-3,.,CANSLSGSDAYEQYF
13,TRBJ2-2,TRBV28,.,CASRGQGTGELFF
15,TRBJ2-2,TRBV11-2,.,CASSLAGTNTGELFF
14,TRBJ1-2,TRBV7-9,.,CASSLPDSDYGYTF
14,TRBJ1-2,TRBV3-1/TRBV3-2,.,CASSRTGGFYGYTF
13,TRBJ2-3,TRBV10-2,.,CASTRDIADTQYF
16,TRBJ2-2,TRBV6-5,.,CASSSPQGRNTGELFF
18,TRBJ1-5,TRBV28,.,CASSTLSGGGPSNQPQHF
13,TRBJ1-2,TRBV11-2,.,CASSKSQGSGYTF
15,TRBJ1-3,TRBV7-2,once,CASSRGQGGRNTIYF
16,TRBJ2-1,TRBV7-2,once,CASSLVPGVIWNEQFF
15,TRBJ2-7,TRBV11-2,.,CASSSPDRRPYEQYF
16,TRBJ1-1,TRBV6-2/TRBV6-3,few,CASSYSTAKGDTEAFF
13,TRBJ1-2,TRBV6-5,few,CASRQGRNYGYTF
12,TRBJ1-4,TRBV28,few,CASSLRQGLRFF
17,TRBJ2-6,TRBV5-1,.,CASGRTGGSSGANVLTF
14,TRBJ2-1,TRBV29-1,many,CSVAGTNPTYEQFF
13,TRBJ2-2,TRBV2,.,CASKVSYTGELFF
12,TRBJ1-2,TRBV6-5,.,CASSNSLNRYTF
14,TRBJ1-5,TRBV29-1,few,CSVRGGNSNQPQHF
15,TRBJ1-6,TRBV4-1,.,CASSQEGTRGSPLHF
15,TRBJ1-4,TRBV5-1,.,CASSSAGGREEKLFF
12,TRBJ1-3,TRBV9,.,CASSVDSYTIYF
17,TRBJ2-5,TRBV5-5,few,CASSFRDRGRVQETQYF
17,TRBJ2-2,TRBV19,once,CASSMASGGSNTGELFF
16,TRBJ1-4,TRBV27,.,CASSPVGRGSNEKLFF
13,TRBJ2-1,TRBV6-5,.,CASSYKSYNEQFF
14,TRBJ1-5,TRBV2,.,CASSSDRVFQPQHF
14,TRBJ2-7,TRBV5-1,.,CASSLLAQGNEQYF
15,TRBJ2-6,TRBV3-1/TRBV3-2,.,CASSRGYSGANVLTF
15,TRBJ2-7,TRBV27,.,CASSFYWTETYEQYF
19,TRBJ2-4,TRBV21-1,.,CASRNLLAPIPLAKNIQYF
10,TRBJ1-1,TRBV10-3,.,CAAGESEAFF
15,TRBJ2-5,TRBV4-2,.,CASSQVARGEETQYF
15,TRBJ2-5,TRBV15,once,CATSRSSGRQETQYF
14,TRBJ2-7,TRBV28,.,CASSFRTGAREQYF
18,TRBJ2-6,TRBV15,.,CATSRGGQGGSGANVLTF
15,TRBJ2-1,TRBV9,.,CASSLEGGPYNEQFF
14,TRBJ2-2,TRBV7-7,.,CASSPGLLEGELFF